The source of this T cell receptor beta chain is a study of cytomegalovirus exposure and HLA in healthy donors. It was with 60 Vbeta and 13 Jbeta primers that the PCR ran. Libraries were prepared by immunoSEQ multiplex PCR; TCRdb keeps only in-frame clonotypes and omits some of them. The repertoire holds more than 100,000 clones, with around 78% as singletons. In germline, CDR1 is SGHDT, CDR2 YYEEEE. The V end was cut by 3 bases, the J end by 9 bases, with 15 bases between. The CDR3 has 13 amino acids. V and J are TRBV5-6 and TRBJ1-2; D perhaps matches TRBD1 (5 bases). The sample taken for sequencing was PBMCs. This clonotype was obtained from a woman aged 25 to 39 in good health and CMV-seropositive. The CDR3 here is CASSWTGTLSYTF. The CDR3 coding sequence is TGTGCCAGCAGCTGGACCGGGACTCTTAGCTACACCTTC.